This T cell receptor beta chain comes out of a study of OX40 agonist ivuxolimab in advanced cancers. About the investigation overall: Ivuxolimab was a fully human IgG2 agonistic monoclonal antibody targeting the costimulatory receptor OX40 (CD134). Intravenous ivuxolimab was administered to patients every 2 weeks at six dose levels: 0.01, 0.1, 0.3, 1.5, 3 and 10 mg/kg. Among the roughly 52 dose-escalation patients, some 20 had hepatocellular carcinoma, roughly 15 melanoma, 9 renal cell carcinoma and 9 head and neck cancer. A male proportion of approximately 83% and a mean age of roughly 58 years, ranging from about 20 to 79, were recorded for the dose-escalation cohort. Prior anti-PD-1, anti-PD-L1 or anti-CTLA-4 therapy was permitted, and checkpoint inhibitors had been received by about 36% of dose-escalation patients. Partial responses were achieved by three dose-escalation patients, of whom one had hepatocellular carcinoma and two had cutaneous melanoma. Peripheral TCRbeta sequencing was intended to test whether TCR sequence diversity was altered and clonal T-cell expansion was caused by ivuxolimab. The paper describes the monotherapy dose-escalation part (N of about 50 patients) of the phase I trial of ivuxolimab.

Patients with a history of autoimmune disease or receiving systemic immunosuppression were excluded from the trial. In every dose cohort, peripheral blood was drawn for TCR sequencing at baseline, cycle 4 day 1, and cycle 7 day 1. The samples were drawn from a first-in-human, open-label, multicenter phase I dose-escalation trial of ivuxolimab. Adults with locally advanced or metastatic head and neck squamous cell, hepatocellular, melanoma or renal cell carcinoma were enrolled in the trial. CD4+ and CD8+ T cells were sorted separately from peripheral blood before TCR sequencing. Genomic DNA was isolated from the sorted cells so that the TCRbeta CDR3 region could be sequenced. The immunoSEQ Assay was used for sequencing of TCRbeta CDR3 regions. TCRdb mirrors the immuneACCESS table, restricted to in-frame sequences. Some clones are absent from its copies; in checked studies, under half trace to an unresolved V gene, and the reason for the others is unknown. This sample has about 100,000 clones in its table, and just under 90% of those were observed once. The ten largest make up under 2% of the sample.

Comment on this clone: Its antigen specificity is not known. Per-base quality was not reported, and no clone a single base away is much larger than it.

After removal of 7 bases from V and 5 bases from J, the junction retains 13 bases not matched to a gene. CDR1 and CDR2, per the germline V gene (reference sequence), are SEHNR and FQNEAQ. From the cysteine through the phenylalanine, the CDR3 covers 15 amino acids. Only CDR3 DNA is held: 45 bases, read in frame from base 1. The investigation overall reported the following: Low levels of normalized T-cell clonal expansion were also shown by some nonresponding patients. Antigen specificity was not determined for the clonally expanded peripheral T cells. Clonal expansion of both CD4+ and CD8+ blood T cells was observed from baseline to week 6 at doses 0.1 to 3.0 mg/kg. On average, CD8+ T cells showed more expanded clones than CD4+ T cells after ivuxolimab. In partial responders in the 0.1-3.0 mg/kg groups, normalized peripheral clonal expansion was found to be among the lowest, especially among CD8+ T cells.

The TCR was taken from an adult with an advanced solid tumor such as melanoma, head and neck, liver or kidney cancer. The receptor chain draws on TRBV7-9 and TRBJ2-5, with 7 junctional bases fitting TRBD2. The sample here was CD4+ or CD8+ T cells sorted from blood, taken in a trial of the OX40 agonist ivuxolimab. The CDR3 sequence is CASTLGGGYGETQYF. The bases are TGTGCCAGCACCCTGGGGGGAGGGTATGGCGAGACCCAGTACTTC.